This record concerns one T cell receptor (beta chain) sequence. This CDR3 is missing its conserved last phenylalanine or tryptophan, likely due to a read error. This sample was included in a study of response to subunit inactivated influenza vaccine. In germline, CDR1 is MGHRA, CDR2 YSYEKL. V shed 0 bases and J shed 5 bases, with 10 bases lying between them. The CDR3 is 15 residues long. TCRdb ran MiXCR on the RT-PCR reads and lists one entry per CDR3 protein. The sample records about 700,000 distinct CDR3 sequences, around 13% being singletons. The receptor comes from a man in his fifties who received an inactivated influenza vaccine. V usage is TRBV4-1 and J usage is TRBJ1-4; D unresolved. The starting material was PBMCs from blood, obtained less than 15 days before vaccination. CDR3 bases: TGCGCCAGCAGCCAAGATATCAGTTGGAATGAAAAACTGTTTCTT. Protein: CASSQDISWNEKLFL.